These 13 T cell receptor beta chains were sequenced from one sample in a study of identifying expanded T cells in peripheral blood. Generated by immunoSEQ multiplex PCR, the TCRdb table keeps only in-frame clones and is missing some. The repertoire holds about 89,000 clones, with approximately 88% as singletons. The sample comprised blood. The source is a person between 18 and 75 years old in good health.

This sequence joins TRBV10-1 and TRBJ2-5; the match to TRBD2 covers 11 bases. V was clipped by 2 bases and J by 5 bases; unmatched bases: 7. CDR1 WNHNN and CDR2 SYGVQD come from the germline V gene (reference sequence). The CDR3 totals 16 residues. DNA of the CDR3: TGCGCCAGCAGTGAGGGAAGGCTAGCGGGGGGTGAGACCCAGTACTTC. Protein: CASSEGRLAGGETQYF.

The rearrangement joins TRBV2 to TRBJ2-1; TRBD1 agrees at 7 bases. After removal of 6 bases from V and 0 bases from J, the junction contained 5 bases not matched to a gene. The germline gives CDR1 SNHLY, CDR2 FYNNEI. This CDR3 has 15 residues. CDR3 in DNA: TGTGCCAGCAGAGGACAGGTCGGCTCCTACAATGAGCAGTTCTTC. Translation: CASRGQVGSYNEQFF.

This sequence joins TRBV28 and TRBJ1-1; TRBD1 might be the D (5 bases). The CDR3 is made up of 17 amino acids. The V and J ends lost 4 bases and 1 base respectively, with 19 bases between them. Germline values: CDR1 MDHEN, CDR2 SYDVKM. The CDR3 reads CASSSAATGRRNTEAFF. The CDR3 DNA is TGTGCCAGCAGTTCTGCGGCCACGGGACGGCGGAACACTGAAGCTTTCTTT. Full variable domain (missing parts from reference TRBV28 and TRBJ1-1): DVKVTQSSRYLVKRTGEKVFLECVQDMDHENMFWYRQDPGLGLRLIYFSYDVKMKEKGDIPEGYSVSREKKERFSLILESASTNQTSMYLCASSSAATGRRNTEAFFGQGTRLTVV.

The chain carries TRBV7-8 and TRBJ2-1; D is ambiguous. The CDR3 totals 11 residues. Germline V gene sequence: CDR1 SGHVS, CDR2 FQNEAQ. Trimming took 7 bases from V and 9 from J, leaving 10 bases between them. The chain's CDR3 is CASNVLGEQFF. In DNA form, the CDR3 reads TGTGCCAGCAACGTATTGGGTGAGCAGTTCTTC. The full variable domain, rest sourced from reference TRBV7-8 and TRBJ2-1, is GAGVSQSPRYKVAKRGQDVALRCDPISGHVSLFWYQQALGQGPEFLTYFQNEAQLDKSGLPSDRFFAERPEGSVSTLKIQRTQQEDSAVYLCASNVLGEQFFGPGTRLTVL.

CDR3 amino acids: CASGQTSTTYEQYF. The CDR3, as DNA: TGTGCCAGCGGTCAGACAAGCACGACCTACGAGCAGTACTTC. This chain connects TRBV28 to TRBJ2-7; D gene unclear. Germline CDR1 is MDHEN and CDR2 is SYDVKM. This CDR3 has 14 amino acids. V was clipped by 8 bases and J by 2 bases, with 16 bases between them.

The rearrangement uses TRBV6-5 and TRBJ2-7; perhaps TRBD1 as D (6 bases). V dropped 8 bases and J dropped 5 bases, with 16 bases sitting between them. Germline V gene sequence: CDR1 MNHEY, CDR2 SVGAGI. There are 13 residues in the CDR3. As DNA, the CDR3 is TGTGCCAGCGGCAGGGGCAGTTTCCACGAGCAGTACTTC. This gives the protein CASGRGSFHEQYF.

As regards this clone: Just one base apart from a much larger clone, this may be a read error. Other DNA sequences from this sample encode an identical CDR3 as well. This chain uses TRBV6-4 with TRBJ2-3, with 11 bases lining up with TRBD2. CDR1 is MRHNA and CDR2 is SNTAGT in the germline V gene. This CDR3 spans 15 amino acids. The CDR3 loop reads CASSLTSGSVDTQYF. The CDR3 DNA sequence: TGTGCCAGCAGTTTAACTAGCGGGAGCGTAGATACGCAATATTTT.

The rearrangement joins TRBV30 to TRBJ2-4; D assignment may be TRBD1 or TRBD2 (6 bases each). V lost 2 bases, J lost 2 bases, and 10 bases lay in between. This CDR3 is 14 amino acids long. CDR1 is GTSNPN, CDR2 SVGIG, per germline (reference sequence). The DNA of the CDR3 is TGTGCCTGGAGTAGGGGGGCCTCCAAAAACATTCAGTACTTC. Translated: CAWSRGASKNIQYF. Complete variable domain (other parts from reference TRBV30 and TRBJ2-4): SQTIHQWPATLVQPVGSPLSLECTVEGTSNPNLYWYRQAAGRGLQLLFYSVGIGQISSEVPQNLSASRPQDRQFILSSKKLLLSDSGFYLCAWSRGASKNIQYFGAGTRLSVL.

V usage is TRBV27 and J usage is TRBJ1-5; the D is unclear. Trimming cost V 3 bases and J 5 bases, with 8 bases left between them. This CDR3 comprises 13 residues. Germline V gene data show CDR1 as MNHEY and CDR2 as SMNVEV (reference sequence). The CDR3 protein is CASSFGVDQPQHF. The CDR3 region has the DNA TGTGCCAGCAGTTTTGGGGTGGATCAGCCCCAGCATTTT.

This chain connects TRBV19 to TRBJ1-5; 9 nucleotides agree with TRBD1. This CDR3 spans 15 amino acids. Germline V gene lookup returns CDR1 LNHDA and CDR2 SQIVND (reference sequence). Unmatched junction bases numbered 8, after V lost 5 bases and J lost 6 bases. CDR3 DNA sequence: TGTGCCAGTAGTCTTCATCGGACAGGGGTTCAGCCCCAGCATTTT. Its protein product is CASSLHRTGVQPQHF. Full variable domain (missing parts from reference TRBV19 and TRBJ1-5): DGGITQSPKYLFRKEGQNVTLSCEQNLNHDAMYWYRQDPGQGLRLIYYSQIVNDFQKGDIAEGYSVSREKKESFPLTVTSAQKNPTAFYLCASSLHRTGVQPQHFGDGTRLSIL.

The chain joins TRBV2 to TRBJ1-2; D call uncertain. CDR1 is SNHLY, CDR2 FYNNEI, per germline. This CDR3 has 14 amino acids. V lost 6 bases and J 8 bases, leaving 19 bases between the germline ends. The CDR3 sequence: CASRTDAKDGGYTF. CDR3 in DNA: TGTGCCAGCAGAACCGACGCTAAGGACGGGGGCTACACCTTC.

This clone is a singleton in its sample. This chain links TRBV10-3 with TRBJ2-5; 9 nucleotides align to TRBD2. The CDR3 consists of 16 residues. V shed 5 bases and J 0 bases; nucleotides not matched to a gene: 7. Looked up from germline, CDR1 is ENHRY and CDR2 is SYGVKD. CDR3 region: CAISPAGGKYQETQYF. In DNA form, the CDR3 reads TGTGCCATCAGTCCAGCGGGGGGCAAGTACCAAGAGACCCAGTACTTC.

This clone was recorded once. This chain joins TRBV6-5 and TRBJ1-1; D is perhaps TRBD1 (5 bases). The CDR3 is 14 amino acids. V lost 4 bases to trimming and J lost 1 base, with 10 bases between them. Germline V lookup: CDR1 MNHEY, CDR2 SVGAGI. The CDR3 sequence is CASSFRDPNTEAFF. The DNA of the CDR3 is TGTGCCAGCAGTTTCAGGGATCCGAACACTGAAGCTTTCTTT.